This T cell receptor (beta chain) derives from a study of T-cell memory formation after mild COVID-19. Across the whole study: TCR clusters were mostly confined to one donor each. General study points: Contracting clones, day 15 to 85, had balanced CD4/CD8, and later expanders favored CD4+. Most CD4+ clones that shrank were in CM and EM, while CD8+ ones turned up in EMRA.

Germline CDR1 and CDR2: LNHDA and SQIVND (reference sequence). The CDR3 extends over 14 amino acids. V was clipped by 7 bases and J by 2 bases, with 14 bases between them. In its sample, this clonotype was seen many times. Its matching antigen is unknown. Constant-segment primers served in 5'RACE that generated TCR alpha and TCR beta cDNA libraries bearing sample barcodes and UMIs. MiXCR, applied by TCRdb to the 5' RACE reads, yields one record per CDR3 protein. Altogether about 210,000 distinct CDR3 sequences are present, about 11% being singletons, with the ten largest covering around 2.9%. This sequence was found in a man between 18 and 29 years old who had mild COVID-19 (a few samples of this study predate the infection). Cell type and time point are not known. The sequenced sample was PBMCs or a T cell subset sorted from them (not recorded which). V is TRBV19 and J is TRBJ1-1; no firm D call. CDR3 region: CASKVGTHNTEAFF. The DNA of the CDR3 is TGTGCCAGTAAAGTTGGCACGCACAACACTGAAGCTTTCTTT.